This T cell receptor beta chain was captured by sequencing in a study of blood T cell repertoires in COVID-19. Overall study context: The United States, Italy and Spain supplied acute and convalescent COVID-19 samples.

Original methodology: Reference gene primer amplification yielded estimated nucleated cell counts. Repertoires were generated with immunoSEQ multiplex PCR, while TCRdb's copy carries only in-frame clones and drops some. The V and J calls and clone size come from that table; D and trimming were worked out from the DNA. The table lists around 250,000 clones, about 88% of them singletons, with 4% to 5% in the top ten. After removal of 5 bases from V and 6 bases from J, the junction contained 0 bases not matched to a gene. From germline, CDR1 is LGHDT and CDR2 YNNKEL (reference sequence). The CDR3 is 13 residues long.

This chain joins TRBV3-1 (or the pseudogene TRBV3-2) and TRBJ2-1, with 11 bases identical to TRBD2. This TCR was recovered from a woman in her thirties or forties who had recovered from COVID-19. Sequencing was done on a sample of peripheral blood. The DNA for the CDR3 is TGTGCCAGCAGCACTAGCGGGGGCAATGAGCAGTTCTTC. It is translated as CASSTSGGNEQFF.